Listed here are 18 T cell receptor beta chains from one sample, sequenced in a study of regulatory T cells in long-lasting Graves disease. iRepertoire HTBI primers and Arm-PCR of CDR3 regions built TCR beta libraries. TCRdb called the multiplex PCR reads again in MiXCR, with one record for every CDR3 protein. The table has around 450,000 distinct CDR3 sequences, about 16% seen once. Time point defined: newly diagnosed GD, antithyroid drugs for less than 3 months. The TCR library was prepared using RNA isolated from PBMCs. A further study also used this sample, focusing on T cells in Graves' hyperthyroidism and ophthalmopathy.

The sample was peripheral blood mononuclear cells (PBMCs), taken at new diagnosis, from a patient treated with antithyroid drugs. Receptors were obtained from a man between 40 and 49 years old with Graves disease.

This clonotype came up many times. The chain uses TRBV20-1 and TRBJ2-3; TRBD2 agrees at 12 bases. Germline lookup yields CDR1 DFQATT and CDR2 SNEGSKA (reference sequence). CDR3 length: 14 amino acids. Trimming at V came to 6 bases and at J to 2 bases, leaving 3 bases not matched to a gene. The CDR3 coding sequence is TGCAGTGCGCGACTAGCGGGAGTCACAGATACGCAGTATTTT. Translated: CSARLAGVTDTQYF.

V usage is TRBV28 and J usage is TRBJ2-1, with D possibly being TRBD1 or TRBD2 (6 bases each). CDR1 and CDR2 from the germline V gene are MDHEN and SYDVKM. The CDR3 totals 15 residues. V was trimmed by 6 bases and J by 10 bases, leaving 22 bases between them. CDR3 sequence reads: CASSLGTLGGQEQFF. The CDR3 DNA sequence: TGTGCCAGCAGCTTGGGGACCCTCGGGGGCCAGGAGCAGTTCTTC.

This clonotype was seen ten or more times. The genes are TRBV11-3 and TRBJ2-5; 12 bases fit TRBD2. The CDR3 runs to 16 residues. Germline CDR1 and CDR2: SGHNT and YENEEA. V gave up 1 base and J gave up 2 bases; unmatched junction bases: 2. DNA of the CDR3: TGTGCCAGCAGCTTAGGGACTAGCGGGACACAAGAGACCCAGTACTTC. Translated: CASSLGTSGTQETQYF.

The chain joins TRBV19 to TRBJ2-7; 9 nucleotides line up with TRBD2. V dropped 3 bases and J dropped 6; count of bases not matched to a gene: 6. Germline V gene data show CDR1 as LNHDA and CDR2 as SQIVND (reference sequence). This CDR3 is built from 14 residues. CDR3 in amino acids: CASSMGTSSREQYF. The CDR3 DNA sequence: TGTGCCAGTAGTATGGGGACTAGCTCTCGCGAGCAGTACTTC.

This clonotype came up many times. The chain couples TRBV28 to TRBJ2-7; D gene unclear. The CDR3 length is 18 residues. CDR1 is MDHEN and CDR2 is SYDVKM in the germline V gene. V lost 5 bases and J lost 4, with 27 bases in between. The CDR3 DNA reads TGTGCCAGCAGTCCCCTTTATAAAGCCTCAACTTCTTATTACGAGCAGTACTTC. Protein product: CASSPLYKASTSYYEQYF.

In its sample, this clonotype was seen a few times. The CDR3 DNA is TGTGCCAGCAGCTTCAGGGGGAAAGATCAGCCCCAGCATTTT. Its translation: CASSFRGKDQPQHF. This chain connects TRBV7-9 to TRBJ1-5; 7 bases align to TRBD1. Losses at the gene ends were 3 bases for V and 5 bases for J; bases not matched to a gene: 4. This CDR3 is built from 14 residues. Germline V gene data show CDR1 as SEHNR and CDR2 as FQNEAQ (reference sequence).

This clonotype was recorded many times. CDR3 DNA: TGTGCCAGCAGTCCGGACAGGGTATTGGACTACACCTTC. It yields the protein CASSPDRVLDYTF. The J gene is TRBJ1-2, the V gene TRBV2; 8 bases are shared with TRBD1. The CDR3 has 13 amino acids. Unmatched junction bases numbered 9, after V lost 5 bases and J lost 10 bases. Germline V lookup: CDR1 SNHLY, CDR2 FYNNEI.

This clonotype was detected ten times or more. The DNA for the CDR3 is TGTGCCTGGAGTGTTGGGCAGGGTACAGATACGCAGTATTTT. The encoded protein is CAWSVGQGTDTQYF. The gene calls are TRBV30 and TRBJ2-3; D is possibly TRBD1 (5 bases). This CDR3 is 14 amino acids long. Germline V lookup: CDR1 GTSNPN, CDR2 SVGIG (reference sequence). V was pared by 0 bases and J by 3 bases, with 10 bases between.

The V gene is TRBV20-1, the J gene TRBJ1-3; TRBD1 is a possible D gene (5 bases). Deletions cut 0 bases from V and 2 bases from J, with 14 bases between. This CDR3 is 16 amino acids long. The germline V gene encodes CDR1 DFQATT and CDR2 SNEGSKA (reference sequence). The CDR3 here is CSARDVGEIAGNTIYF. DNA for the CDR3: TGCAGTGCTAGAGATGTAGGGGAAATAGCTGGAAACACCATATATTTT.

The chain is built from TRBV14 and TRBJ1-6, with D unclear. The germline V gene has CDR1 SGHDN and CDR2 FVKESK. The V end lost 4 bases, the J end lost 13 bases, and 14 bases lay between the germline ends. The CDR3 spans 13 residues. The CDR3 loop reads CASSPVARGPLHF. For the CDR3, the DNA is TGTGCCAGCAGCCCCGTAGCCCGGGGTCCCCTCCACTTT.

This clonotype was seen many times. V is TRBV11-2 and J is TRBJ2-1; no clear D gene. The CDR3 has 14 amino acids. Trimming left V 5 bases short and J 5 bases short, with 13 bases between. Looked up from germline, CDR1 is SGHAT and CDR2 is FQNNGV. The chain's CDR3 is CASSTRTGDNEQFF. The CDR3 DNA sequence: TGTGCCAGCAGCACCAGAACTGGTGACAATGAGCAGTTCTTC.

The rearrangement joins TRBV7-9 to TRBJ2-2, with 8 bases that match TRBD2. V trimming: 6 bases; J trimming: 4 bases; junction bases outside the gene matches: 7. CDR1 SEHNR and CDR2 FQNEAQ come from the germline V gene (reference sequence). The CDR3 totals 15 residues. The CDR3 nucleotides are TGTGCCAGCAGTGGGCTAGCGGGCCCCACCGGGGAGCTGTTTTTT. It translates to CASSGLAGPTGELFF.

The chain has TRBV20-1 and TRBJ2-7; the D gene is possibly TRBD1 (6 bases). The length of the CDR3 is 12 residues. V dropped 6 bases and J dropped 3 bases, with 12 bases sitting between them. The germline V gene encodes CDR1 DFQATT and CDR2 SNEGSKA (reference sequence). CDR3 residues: CSATTGYYEQYF. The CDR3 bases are TGCAGTGCAACGACAGGTTACTACGAGCAGTACTTC.

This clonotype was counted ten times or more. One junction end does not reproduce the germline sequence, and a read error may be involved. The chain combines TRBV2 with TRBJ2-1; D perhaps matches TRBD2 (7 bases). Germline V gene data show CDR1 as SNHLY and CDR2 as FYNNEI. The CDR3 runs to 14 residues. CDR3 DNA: TGTGCCAGCGGGAGGGCCTTCTGGGACAATGAGCAGTCCTTC. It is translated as CASGRAFWDNEQSF.

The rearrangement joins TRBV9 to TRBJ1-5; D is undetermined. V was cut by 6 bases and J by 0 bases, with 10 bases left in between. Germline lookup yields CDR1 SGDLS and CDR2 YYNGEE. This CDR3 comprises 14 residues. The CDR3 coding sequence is TGTGCCAGCACTCCAGGTTATAGCAATCAGCCCCAGCATTTT. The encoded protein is CASTPGYSNQPQHF.

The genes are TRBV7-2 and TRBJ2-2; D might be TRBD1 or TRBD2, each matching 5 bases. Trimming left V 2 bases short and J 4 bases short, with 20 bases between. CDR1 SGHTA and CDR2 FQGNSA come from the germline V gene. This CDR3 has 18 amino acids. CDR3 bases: TGTGCCAGCAGCTTAATGGGACGACAATTTCGAATCACCGGGGAGCTGTTTTTT. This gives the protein CASSLMGRQFRITGELFF.

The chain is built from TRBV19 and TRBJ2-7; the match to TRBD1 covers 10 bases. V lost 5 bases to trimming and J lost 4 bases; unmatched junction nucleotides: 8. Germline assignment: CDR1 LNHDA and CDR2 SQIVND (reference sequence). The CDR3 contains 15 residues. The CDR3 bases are TGTGCCAGTAGTGTCGCAGGGACAGGGGAGTACGAGCAGTACTTC. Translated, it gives CASSVAGTGEYEQYF.

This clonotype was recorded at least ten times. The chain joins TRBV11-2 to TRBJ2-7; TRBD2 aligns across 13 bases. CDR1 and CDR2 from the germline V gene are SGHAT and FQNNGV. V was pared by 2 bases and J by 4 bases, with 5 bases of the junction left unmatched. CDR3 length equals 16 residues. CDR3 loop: CASSLRTLAGGYEQYF. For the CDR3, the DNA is TGTGCCAGCAGCTTACGCACACTAGCGGGAGGGTACGAGCAGTACTTC. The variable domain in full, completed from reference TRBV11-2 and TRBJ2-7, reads EAGVAQSPRYKIIEKRQSVAFWCNPISGHATLYWYQQILGQGPKLLIQFQNNGVVDDSQLPKDRFSAERLKGVDSTLKIQPAKLEDSAVYLCASSLRTLAGGYEQYFGPGTRLTVT.